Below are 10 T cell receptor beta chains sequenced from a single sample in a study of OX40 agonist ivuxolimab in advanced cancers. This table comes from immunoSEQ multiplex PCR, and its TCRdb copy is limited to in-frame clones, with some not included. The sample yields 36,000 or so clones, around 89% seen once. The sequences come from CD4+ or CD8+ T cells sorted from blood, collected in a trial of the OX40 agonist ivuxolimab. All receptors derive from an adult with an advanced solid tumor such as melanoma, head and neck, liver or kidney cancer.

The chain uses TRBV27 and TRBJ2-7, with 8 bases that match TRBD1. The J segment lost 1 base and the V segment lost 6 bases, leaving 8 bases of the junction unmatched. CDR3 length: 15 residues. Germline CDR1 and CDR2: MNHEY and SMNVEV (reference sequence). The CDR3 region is CASREDRGFSYEQYF. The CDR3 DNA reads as TGTGCCAGCAGGGAAGACAGGGGATTTTCCTACGAGCAGTACTTC.

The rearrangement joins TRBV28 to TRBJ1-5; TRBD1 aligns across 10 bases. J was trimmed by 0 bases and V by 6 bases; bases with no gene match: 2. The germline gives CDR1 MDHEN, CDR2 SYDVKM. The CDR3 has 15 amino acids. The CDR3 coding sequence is TGTGCCAGCAGGGGGACAGGGGATAGCAATCAGCCCCAGCATTTT. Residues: CASRGTGDSNQPQHF.

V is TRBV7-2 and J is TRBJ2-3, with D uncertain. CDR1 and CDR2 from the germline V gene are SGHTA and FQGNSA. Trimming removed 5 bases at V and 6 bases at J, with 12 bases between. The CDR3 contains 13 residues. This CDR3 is CASSSRPPDTQYF. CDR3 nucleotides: TGTGCCAGCAGCAGCAGACCCCCGGATACGCAGTATTTT.

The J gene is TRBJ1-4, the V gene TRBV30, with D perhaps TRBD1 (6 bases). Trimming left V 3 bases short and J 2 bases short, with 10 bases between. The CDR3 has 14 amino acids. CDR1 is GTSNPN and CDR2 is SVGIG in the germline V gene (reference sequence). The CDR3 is CAWRGGRTNEKLFF. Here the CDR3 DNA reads TGTGCCTGGAGAGGGGGACGGACTAATGAAAAACTGTTTTTT.

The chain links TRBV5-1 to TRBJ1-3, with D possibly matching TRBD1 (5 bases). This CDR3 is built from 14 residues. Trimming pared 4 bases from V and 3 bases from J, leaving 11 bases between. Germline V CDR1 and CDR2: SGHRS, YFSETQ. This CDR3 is CASSEGLSGNTIYF. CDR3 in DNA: TGCGCCAGCAGCGAGGGACTGAGTGGAAACACCATATATTTT.

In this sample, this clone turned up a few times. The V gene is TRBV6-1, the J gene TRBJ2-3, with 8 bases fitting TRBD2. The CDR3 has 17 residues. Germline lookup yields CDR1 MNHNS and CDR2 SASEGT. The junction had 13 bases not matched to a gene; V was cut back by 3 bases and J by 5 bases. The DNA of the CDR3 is TGTGCCAGCAGTGAGGAGTCCCCACTAGCGGTTAAAGATACGCAGTATTTT. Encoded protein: CASSEESPLAVKDTQYF.

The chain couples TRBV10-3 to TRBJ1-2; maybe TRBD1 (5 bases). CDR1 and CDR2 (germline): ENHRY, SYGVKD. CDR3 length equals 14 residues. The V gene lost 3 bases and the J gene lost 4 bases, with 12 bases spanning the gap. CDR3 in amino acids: CAISEPVGVYGYTF. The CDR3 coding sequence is TGTGCCATCAGTGAACCCGTGGGGGTCTATGGCTACACCTTC.

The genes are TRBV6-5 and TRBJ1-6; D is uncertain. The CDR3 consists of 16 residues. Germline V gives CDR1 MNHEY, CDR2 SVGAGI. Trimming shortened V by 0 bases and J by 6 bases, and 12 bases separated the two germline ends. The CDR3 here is CASSYSRGWSNSPLHF. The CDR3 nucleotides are TGTGCCAGCAGTTACTCGAGAGGGTGGAGTAATTCACCCCTCCACTTT.

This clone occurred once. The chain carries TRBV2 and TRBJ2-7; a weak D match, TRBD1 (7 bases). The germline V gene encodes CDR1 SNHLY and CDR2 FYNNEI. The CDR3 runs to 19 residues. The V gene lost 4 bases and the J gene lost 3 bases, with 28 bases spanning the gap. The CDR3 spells CASSGPIPEGARKHYEQYF. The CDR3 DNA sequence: TGTGCCAGCAGTGGCCCCATCCCGGAGGGGGCCCGAAAACACTACGAGCAGTACTTC.

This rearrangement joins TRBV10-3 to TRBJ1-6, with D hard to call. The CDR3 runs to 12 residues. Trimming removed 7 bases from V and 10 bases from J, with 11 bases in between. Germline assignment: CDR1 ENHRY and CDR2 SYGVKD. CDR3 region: CAIIWVESPLHF. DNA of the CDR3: TGTGCCATCATTTGGGTGGAGTCACCCCTCCACTTT.